Below are 3 T cell receptor beta chains sequenced from a single sample in a study of cytomegalovirus exposure and HLA in healthy donors. Amplification used 60 Vbeta primers and 13 Jbeta primers. Assay: immunoSEQ multiplex PCR; the TCRdb copy retains only in-frame clones and omits some. The sample holds about 140,000 clones, 68% seen once. What was sequenced was PBMCs. These receptor sequences come from a young man in good health and CMV-seropositive.

The chain joins TRBV11-2 to TRBJ2-3; the match to TRBD2 covers 9 bases. The CDR3 totals 15 residues. Germline values: CDR1 SGHAT, CDR2 FQNNGV. J gave up 6 bases and V 1 base, and 5 bases lay outside the gene matches. In nucleotides, the CDR3 is TGTGCCAGCAGCTTAGTCCTAGCGGGACCGGATACGCAGTATTTT. Its translation: CASSLVLAGPDTQYF.

This chain joins TRBV2 and TRBJ2-1; no clear D gene. Trimming shortened V by 4 bases and J by 9 bases, and 4 bases separated the two germline ends. This CDR3 is 10 amino acids long. CDR1 and CDR2 (germline): SNHLY, FYNNEI. This chain's CDR3 is CASSGSEQFF. The CDR3 DNA reads as TGTGCCAGCAGTGGTAGTGAGCAGTTCTTC.

This clone was picked up a small number of times. The chain is built from TRBV28 and TRBJ2-5, with TRBD2 matching 8 bases. The CDR3 length is 18 residues. Germline assignment: CDR1 MDHEN and CDR2 SYDVKM. V gave up 3 bases and J gave up 1 base; unmatched junction bases: 13. Here the CDR3 DNA reads TGTGCCAGCAGTTTGGGTTTGGCGGCGGGAGGACTCCAAGAGACCCAGTACTTC. It yields the protein CASSLGLAAGGLQETQYF.